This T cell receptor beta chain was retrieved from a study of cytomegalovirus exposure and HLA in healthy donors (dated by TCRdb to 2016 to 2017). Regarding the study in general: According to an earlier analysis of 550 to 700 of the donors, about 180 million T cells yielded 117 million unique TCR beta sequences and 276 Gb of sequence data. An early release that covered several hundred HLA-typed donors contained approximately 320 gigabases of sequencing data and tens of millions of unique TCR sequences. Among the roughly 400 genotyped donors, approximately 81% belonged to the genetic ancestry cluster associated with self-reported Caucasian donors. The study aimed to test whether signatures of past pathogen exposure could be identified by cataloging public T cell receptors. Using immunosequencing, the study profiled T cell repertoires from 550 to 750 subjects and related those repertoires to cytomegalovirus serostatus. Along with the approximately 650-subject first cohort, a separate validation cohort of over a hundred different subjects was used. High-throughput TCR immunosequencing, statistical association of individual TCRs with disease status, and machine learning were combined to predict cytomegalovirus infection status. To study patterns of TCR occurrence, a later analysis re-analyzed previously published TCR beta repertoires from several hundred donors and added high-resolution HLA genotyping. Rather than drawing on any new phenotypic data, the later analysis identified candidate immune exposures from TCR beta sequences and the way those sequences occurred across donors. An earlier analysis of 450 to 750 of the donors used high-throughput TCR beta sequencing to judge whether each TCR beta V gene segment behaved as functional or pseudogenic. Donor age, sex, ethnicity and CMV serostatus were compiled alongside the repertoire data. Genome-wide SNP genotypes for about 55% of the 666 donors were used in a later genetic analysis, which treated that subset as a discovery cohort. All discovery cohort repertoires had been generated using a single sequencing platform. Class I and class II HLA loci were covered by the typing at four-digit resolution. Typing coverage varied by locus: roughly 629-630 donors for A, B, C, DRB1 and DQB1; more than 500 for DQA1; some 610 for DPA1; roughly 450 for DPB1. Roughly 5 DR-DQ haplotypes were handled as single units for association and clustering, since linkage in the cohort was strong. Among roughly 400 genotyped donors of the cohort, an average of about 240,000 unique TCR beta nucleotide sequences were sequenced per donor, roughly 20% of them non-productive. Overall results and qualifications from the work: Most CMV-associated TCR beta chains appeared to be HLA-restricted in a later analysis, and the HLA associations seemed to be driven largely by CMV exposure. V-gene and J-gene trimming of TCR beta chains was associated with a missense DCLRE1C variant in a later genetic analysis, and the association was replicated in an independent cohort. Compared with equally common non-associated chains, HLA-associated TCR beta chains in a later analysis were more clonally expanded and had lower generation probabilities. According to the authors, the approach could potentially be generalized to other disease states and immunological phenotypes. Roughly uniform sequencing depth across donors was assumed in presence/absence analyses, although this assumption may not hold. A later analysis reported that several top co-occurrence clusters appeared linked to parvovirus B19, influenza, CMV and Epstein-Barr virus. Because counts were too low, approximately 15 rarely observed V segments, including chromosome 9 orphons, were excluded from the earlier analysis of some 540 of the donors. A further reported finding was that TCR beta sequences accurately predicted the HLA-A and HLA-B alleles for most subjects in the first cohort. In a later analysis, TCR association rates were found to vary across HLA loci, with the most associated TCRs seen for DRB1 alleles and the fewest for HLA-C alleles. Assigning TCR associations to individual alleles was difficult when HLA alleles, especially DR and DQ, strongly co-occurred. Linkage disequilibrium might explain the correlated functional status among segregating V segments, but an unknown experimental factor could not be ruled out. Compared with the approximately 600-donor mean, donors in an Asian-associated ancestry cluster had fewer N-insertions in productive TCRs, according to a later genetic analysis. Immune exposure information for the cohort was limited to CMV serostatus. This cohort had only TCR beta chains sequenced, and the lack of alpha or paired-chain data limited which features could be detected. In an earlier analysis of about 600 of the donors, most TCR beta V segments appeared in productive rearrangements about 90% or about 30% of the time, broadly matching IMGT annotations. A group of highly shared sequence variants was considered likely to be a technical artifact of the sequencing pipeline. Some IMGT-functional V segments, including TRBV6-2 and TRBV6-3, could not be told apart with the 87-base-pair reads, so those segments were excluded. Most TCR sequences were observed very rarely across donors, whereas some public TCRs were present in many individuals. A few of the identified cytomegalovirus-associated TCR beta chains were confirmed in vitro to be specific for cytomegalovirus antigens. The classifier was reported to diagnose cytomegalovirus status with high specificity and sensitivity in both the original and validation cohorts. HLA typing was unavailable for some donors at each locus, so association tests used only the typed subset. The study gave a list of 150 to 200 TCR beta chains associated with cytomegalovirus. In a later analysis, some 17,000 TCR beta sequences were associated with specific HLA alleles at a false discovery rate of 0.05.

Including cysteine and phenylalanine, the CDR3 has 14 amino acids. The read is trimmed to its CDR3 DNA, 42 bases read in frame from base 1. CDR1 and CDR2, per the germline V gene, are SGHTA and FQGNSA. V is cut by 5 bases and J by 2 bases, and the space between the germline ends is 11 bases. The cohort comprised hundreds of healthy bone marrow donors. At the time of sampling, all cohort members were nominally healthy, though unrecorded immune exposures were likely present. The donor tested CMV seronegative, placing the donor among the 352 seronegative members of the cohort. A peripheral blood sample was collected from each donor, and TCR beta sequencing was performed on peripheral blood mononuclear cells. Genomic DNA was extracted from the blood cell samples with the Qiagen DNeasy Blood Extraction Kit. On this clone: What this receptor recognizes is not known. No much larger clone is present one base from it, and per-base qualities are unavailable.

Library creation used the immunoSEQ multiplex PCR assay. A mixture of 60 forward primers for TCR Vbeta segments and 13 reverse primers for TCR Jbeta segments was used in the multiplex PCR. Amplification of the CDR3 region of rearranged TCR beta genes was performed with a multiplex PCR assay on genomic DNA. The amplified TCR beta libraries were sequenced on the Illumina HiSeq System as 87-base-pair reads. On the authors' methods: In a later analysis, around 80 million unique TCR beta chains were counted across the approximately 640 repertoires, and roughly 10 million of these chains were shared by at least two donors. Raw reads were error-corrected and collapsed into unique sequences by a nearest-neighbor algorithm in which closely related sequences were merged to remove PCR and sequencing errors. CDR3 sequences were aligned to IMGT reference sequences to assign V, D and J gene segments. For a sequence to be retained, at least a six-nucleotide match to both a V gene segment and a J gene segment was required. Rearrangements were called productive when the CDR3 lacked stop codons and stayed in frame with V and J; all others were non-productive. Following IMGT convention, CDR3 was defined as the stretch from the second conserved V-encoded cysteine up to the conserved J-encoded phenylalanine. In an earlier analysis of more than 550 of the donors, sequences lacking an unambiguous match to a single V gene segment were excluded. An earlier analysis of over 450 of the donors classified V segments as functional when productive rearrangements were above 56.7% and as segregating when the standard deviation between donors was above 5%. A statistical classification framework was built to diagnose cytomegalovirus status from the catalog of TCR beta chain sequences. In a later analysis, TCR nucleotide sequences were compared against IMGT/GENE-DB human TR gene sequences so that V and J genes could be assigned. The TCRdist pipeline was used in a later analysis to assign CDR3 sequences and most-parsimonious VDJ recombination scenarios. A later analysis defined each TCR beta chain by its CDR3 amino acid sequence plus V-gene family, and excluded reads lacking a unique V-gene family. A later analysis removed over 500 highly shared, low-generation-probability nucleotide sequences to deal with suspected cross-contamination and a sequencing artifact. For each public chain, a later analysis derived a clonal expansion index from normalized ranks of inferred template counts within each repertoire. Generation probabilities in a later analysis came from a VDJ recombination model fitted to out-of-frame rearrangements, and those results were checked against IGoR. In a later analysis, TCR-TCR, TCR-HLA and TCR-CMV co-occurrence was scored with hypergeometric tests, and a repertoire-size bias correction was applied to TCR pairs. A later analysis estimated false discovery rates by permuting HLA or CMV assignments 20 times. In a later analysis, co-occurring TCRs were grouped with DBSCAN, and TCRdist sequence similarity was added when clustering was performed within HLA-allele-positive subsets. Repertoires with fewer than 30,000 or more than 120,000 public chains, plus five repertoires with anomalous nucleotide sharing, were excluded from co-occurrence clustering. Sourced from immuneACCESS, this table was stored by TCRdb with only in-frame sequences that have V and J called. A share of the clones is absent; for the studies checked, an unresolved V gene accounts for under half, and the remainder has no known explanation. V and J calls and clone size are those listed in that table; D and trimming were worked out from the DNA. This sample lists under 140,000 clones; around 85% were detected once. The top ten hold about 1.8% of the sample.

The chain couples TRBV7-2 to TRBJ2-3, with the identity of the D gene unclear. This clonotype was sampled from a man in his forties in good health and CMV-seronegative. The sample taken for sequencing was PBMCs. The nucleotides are TGTGCCAGCAGCGCGACTCTATCCACAGATACGCAGTATTTT. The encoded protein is CASSATLSTDTQYF.